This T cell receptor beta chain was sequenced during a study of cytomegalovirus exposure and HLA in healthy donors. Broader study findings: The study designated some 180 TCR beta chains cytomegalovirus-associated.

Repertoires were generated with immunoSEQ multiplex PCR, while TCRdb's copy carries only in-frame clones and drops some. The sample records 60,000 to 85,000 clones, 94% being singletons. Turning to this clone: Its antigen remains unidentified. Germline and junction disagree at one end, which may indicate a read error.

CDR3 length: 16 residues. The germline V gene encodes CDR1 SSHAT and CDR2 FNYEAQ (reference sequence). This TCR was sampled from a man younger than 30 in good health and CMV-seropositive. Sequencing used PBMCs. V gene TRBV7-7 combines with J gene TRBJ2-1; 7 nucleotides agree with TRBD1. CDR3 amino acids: CASSQGYGQEHNEQFF. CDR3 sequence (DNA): TGTGCTAGCAGCCAGGGGTACGGACAGGAGCACAATGAGCAGTTCTTC.